What follows are 8 T cell receptor beta chains derived from one specimen sequenced in a study of blood T cell repertoires in COVID-19. Profiling relied on immunoSEQ multiplex PCR, and the TCRdb table lists in-frame clones only, not all of them. The table includes 60,000 to 65,000 clones, roughly 83% detected once. Sequences were obtained from peripheral blood. The receptor source for this set is a man aged 45-65 years with COVID-19, enrolled during active disease.

This clone was detected ten times or more. V gene TRBV6-5 combines with J gene TRBJ1-5; TRBD1 matches at 8 bases. The V segment lost 7 bases and the J segment 5 bases; nucleotides outside the gene matches: 10. CDR3 size: 15 residues. CDR1 MNHEY and CDR2 SVGAGI come from the germline V gene. The CDR3 spells CASKKDRGRYQPQHF. The CDR3 DNA is TGTGCCAGCAAAAAAGACAGGGGTCGATATCAGCCCCAGCATTTT.

Turning to this clone: One junction end disagrees with the germline gene, perhaps due to a read error. V and J are TRBV6-5 and TRBJ2-3; D may be TRBD1 or TRBD2 (5 bases each). The CDR3 runs to 13 residues. Germline-derived CDR1 and CDR2 are MNHEY and SVGAGI. The CDR3: CASSDSGQDTQYF. The CDR3 DNA follows: TGTGCCAGCAGTGACTCGGGGCAAGATACGCAGTATTTT.

The rearrangement links TRBV4-3 to TRBJ2-2, with D possibly being TRBD1 (5 bases). The CDR3 is 15 residues long. V dropped 1 base and J dropped 3 bases, with 9 bases sitting between them. Germline CDR1 LGHNA, CDR2 YSLEER. The CDR3, as DNA: TGCGCCAGCAGCCAAGCCCCAGGGTACACCGGGGAGCTGTTTTTT. It specifies CASSQAPGYTGELFF.

The chain uses TRBV5-1 and TRBJ2-2, with TRBD2 matching over 9 bases. Germline trimming cut 3 bases from V and 6 bases from J; bases unmatched to any gene: 6. This CDR3 has 15 amino acids. Germline CDR1 and CDR2: SGHRS and YFSETQ. The CDR3 spells CASSSLAGKAGELFF. DNA of the CDR3: TGCGCCAGCAGCTCTCTAGCGGGAAAGGCCGGGGAGCTGTTTTTT.

The chain couples TRBV14 to TRBJ2-1; TRBD2 aligns across 12 bases. This CDR3 contains 20 residues. Germline CDR1 reads SGHDN; CDR2 reads FVKESK. The junction had 11 bases not matched to a gene; V was cut back by 0 bases and J by 2 bases. The CDR3 sequence is CASSQESGLAGHPAYNEQFF. The DNA of the CDR3 is TGTGCCAGCAGCCAAGAATCGGGACTAGCGGGCCACCCAGCCTACAATGAGCAGTTCTTC.

This chain links TRBV6-6 with TRBJ2-1, with 8 nucleotides matching TRBD1. There are 13 residues in the CDR3. Germline V gene data show CDR1 as MNHNY and CDR2 as SVGAGI (reference sequence). Losses at the gene ends were 6 bases for V and 10 bases for J; bases not matched to a gene: 8. The CDR3 reads CASSSGTGTEQFF. CDR3 in DNA: TGTGCCAGCAGCTCCGGGACAGGCACGGAGCAGTTCTTC.

V and J are TRBV7-9 and TRBJ2-7; TRBD1 matches 7 bases. Trimming at V came to 4 bases and at J to 6 bases, leaving 9 bases not matched to a gene. The CDR3 runs 14 residues. Per the germline V gene, CDR1 is SEHNR and CDR2 is FQNEAQ (reference sequence). The CDR3 here is CASSSGTEAFEQYF. The DNA of the CDR3 is TGTGCCAGCAGCTCCGGGACAGAAGCTTTCGAGCAGTACTTC.

V is TRBV5-1 and J is TRBJ2-1; tentatively, D is TRBD2 (5 bases). Trimming removed 4 bases at V and 5 bases at J, with 19 bases between. The CDR3 has 16 residues. Germline CDR1 SGHRS, CDR2 YFSETQ. CDR3 sequence (DNA): TGCGCCAGCAGCGATGGGCTCGGACTCGTTAACAATGAGCAGTTCTTC. Encoded protein: CASSDGLGLVNNEQFF.